This passage covers 27 T cell receptor beta chains from one sample sequenced in a study of CD4+ T cells in melanoma. Using immunoSEQ multiplex PCR, the repertoire was profiled, and TCRdb retains in-frame clones only, with some absent. In the table there are more than 6,000 clones, around 65% of which are singletons. The specimen was cells from a culture (not recorded whether cultured in vitro). These receptors originate from a human donor with melanoma.

V gene TRBV2 combines with J gene TRBJ2-3, with D perhaps given as TRBD1 or TRBD2 (6 bases each). Germline loops: CDR1 SNHLY, CDR2 FYNNEI. The CDR3 covers 14 residues. The germline V and J ends were trimmed by 9 bases and 1 base, with 14 bases remaining between them. The CDR3 loop is CASLPGGRTDTQYF. The CDR3 DNA reads as TGTGCCAGTCTCCCTGGGGGGCGCACAGATACGCAGTATTTT.

This chain uses TRBV28 with TRBJ2-1; TRBD1 agrees at 9 bases. Germline loops: CDR1 MDHEN, CDR2 SYDVKM. CDR3 size: 15 residues. V lost 6 bases and J lost 8; bases outside the gene matches: 11. Here the CDR3 DNA reads TGTGCCAGCAGCTCCCCAGGACAGGGGAACGATGAGCAGTTCTTC. This sequence encodes CASSSPGQGNDEQFF. The full variable domain, with the rest looked up from reference TRBV28 and TRBJ2-1, is DVKVTQSSRYLVKRTGEKVFLECVQDMDHENMFWYRQDPGLGLRLIYFSYDVKMKEKGDIPEGYSVSREKKERFSLILESASTNQTSMYLCASSSPGQGNDEQFFGPGTRLTVL.

By share, this clone ranks as medium-sized. The V and J genes are TRBV30 and TRBJ2-1; D is unresolved. Trimming removed 2 bases at V and 9 bases at J, with 11 bases between. Germline CDR1 GTSNPN, CDR2 SVGIG (reference sequence). This CDR3 is 12 amino acids long. The CDR3 bases are TGTGCCTGGAGTTCTACCCCGAGTGAGCAGTTCTTC. This codes for CAWSSTPSEQFF.

V gene TRBV12-3 or TRBV12-4 combines with J gene TRBJ1-4; D not resolved. This CDR3 is built from 12 residues. V was trimmed by 1 base and J by 7 bases, leaving 4 bases between them. The CDR3 here is CASSLGAEKLFF. The CDR3 DNA follows: TGTGCCAGCAGTTTAGGGGCTGAAAAACTGTTTTTT.

The rearrangement joins TRBV4-1 to TRBJ1-1, with D possibly being TRBD1 (5 bases). CDR3 length equals 14 residues. The germline gives CDR1 MGHRA, CDR2 YSYEKL. V was clipped by 0 bases and J by 5 bases, with 10 bases between them. CDR3 loop: CASSQDQGRTEAFF. In nucleotides, the CDR3 is TGCGCCAGCAGCCAAGACCAGGGTCGTACTGAAGCTTTCTTT.

This sequence joins TRBV5-6 and TRBJ2-1; D is perhaps TRBD1 or TRBD2 (5 bases each). This CDR3 is 14 amino acids long. The germline V and J ends were trimmed by 0 bases and 10 bases, with 14 bases remaining between them. Germline V lookup: CDR1 SGHDT, CDR2 YYEEEE. The CDR3 nucleotides read TGTGCCAGCAGCTTGGCCGGGGCGAGTAGGGAGCAGTTCTTC. Translation gives CASSLAGASREQFF.

CDR3 sequence reads: CASRMGETQYF. The CDR3 DNA sequence: TGTGCCAGCAGGATGGGAGAGACCCAGTACTTC. The rearrangement links TRBV12-3 or TRBV12-4 to TRBJ2-5; D is undetermined. This CDR3 spans 11 amino acids. V lost 6 bases, J lost 4 bases, and 6 bases lay in between.

In this sample, this clone is medium-sized. In DNA form, the CDR3 reads TGTGCCAGTAGTGTTGCAGGGGAAGCTTTCTTT. Its protein product is CASSVAGEAFF. The rearrangement links TRBV19 to TRBJ1-1, with D perhaps TRBD1 (5 bases). CDR1 LNHDA and CDR2 SQIVND come from the germline V gene (reference sequence). V lost 5 bases and J lost 8, with 9 bases in between. The CDR3 length is 11 residues.

The chain links TRBV9 to TRBJ2-7; 7 bases match TRBD2. In germline, CDR1 is SGDLS, CDR2 YYNGEE. This CDR3 has 14 amino acids. Germline trimming cut 4 bases from V and 5 bases from J; bases unmatched to any gene: 9. DNA of the CDR3: TGTGCCAGCAGCCCCGGGGGAGGGGAGCACGAGCAGTACTTC. Residues: CASSPGGGEHEQYF.

The V gene is TRBV9, the J gene TRBJ1-2; 7 positions match TRBD1. J was trimmed by 4 bases and V by 3 bases; bases with no gene match: 15. This CDR3 is built from 17 residues. Germline V gene data show CDR1 as SGDLS and CDR2 as YYNGEE. The chain's CDR3 is CASSADRVPGPFYGYTF. As DNA, the CDR3 is TGTGCCAGCAGCGCAGACAGGGTGCCCGGTCCTTTCTATGGCTACACCTTC.

DNA of the CDR3: TGTGCCAGCAGCCCGGGACGTTACAATGAGCAGTTCTTC. Its translation: CASSPGRYNEQFF. This chain joins TRBV7-9 and TRBJ2-1; the D call may be TRBD1 or TRBD2 (5 bases each). CDR1 SEHNR and CDR2 FQNEAQ come from the germline V gene (reference sequence). V lost 5 bases and J 4 bases, leaving 9 bases between the germline ends. CDR3 length: 13 residues.

The chain links TRBV5-1 to TRBJ2-7, with D unresolved. Germline V gene sequence: CDR1 SGHRS, CDR2 YFSETQ. Trimming pared 3 bases from V and 3 bases from J, leaving 4 bases between. The CDR3 totals 11 residues. The CDR3 DNA is TGCGCCAGCAGCTCGTACTACGAGCAGTACTTC. Protein sequence: CASSSYYEQYF.

CDR3 nucleotides: TGCGCCAGCAGCCAAGGTTACGGGGGCTACGAGCAGTACTTC. This encodes CASSQGYGGYEQYF. The rearrangement links TRBV5-1 to TRBJ2-7; D perhaps matches TRBD2 (6 bases). Trimming cost V 4 bases and J 3 bases, with 14 bases left between them. Looked up from germline, CDR1 is SGHRS and CDR2 is YFSETQ. The CDR3 totals 14 residues.

A note on this clone: A read error may produce the germline difference seen at one junction end. V and J are TRBV7-7 and TRBJ1-4; no clear D. Germline loops: CDR1 SSHAT, CDR2 FNYEAQ (reference sequence). This CDR3 comprises 14 residues. As DNA, the CDR3 is TGTGCTAGCAGCCCAGGAGGTATTAATGAAAAACTGTTTTTT. The encoded protein is CASSPGGINEKLFF.

The chain links TRBV18 to TRBJ1-2; D is possibly TRBD1 (5 bases). Germline CDR1 reads KGHSH; CDR2 reads LQKENI. V was pared by 3 bases and J by 3 bases, with 11 bases between. This CDR3 contains 14 residues. CDR3 bases: TGTGCCAGCTCACCGGAAGGGGACCACTATGGCTACACCTTC. This gives the protein CASSPEGDHYGYTF.

This chain joins TRBV5-6 and TRBJ2-3; D call uncertain. Germline CDR1 SGHDT, CDR2 YYEEEE. V was pared by 1 base and J by 5 bases, with 5 bases between. This CDR3 spans 12 amino acids. CDR3 sequence (DNA): TGTGCCAGCAGCTTGACTGAAGATACGCAGTATTTT. Protein: CASSLTEDTQYF.

The chain couples TRBV7-2 to TRBJ1-3, with a possible D match to TRBD1 (5 bases). Trimming shortened V by 1 base and J by 2 bases, and 9 bases separated the two germline ends. The CDR3 extends over 15 amino acids. Germline CDR1 SGHTA, CDR2 FQGNSA. The CDR3 loop reads CASSLVAGPGNTIYF. In DNA form, the CDR3 reads TGTGCCAGCAGCTTAGTAGCAGGGCCTGGAAACACCATATATTTT.

This clone has only a few counts. The chain uses TRBV18 and TRBJ1-5; weak D call: TRBD1 (5 bases). Looked up from germline, CDR1 is KGHSH and CDR2 is LQKENI. Trimming took off 6 bases at V and 3 bases at J, with 9 bases between the two ends. This CDR3 has 13 residues. CDR3 DNA: TGTGCCAGCTCCTCTGGGGCCAATCAGCCCCAGCATTTT. This sequence encodes CASSSGANQPQHF.

The chain has TRBV9 and TRBJ2-3; D gene uncertain. This CDR3 is 13 amino acids long. Germline CDR1 SGDLS, CDR2 YYNGEE. Trimming cost V 8 bases and J 4 bases, with 14 bases left between them. As DNA, the CDR3 is TGTGCCAGTAAGGGTGTTTGGGCAGATACGCAGTATTTT. It codes for CASKGVWADTQYF.

The chain couples TRBV3-1 (or the pseudogene TRBV3-2) to TRBJ2-7; 7 nucleotides line up with TRBD1. Germline trimming cut 0 bases from V and 0 bases from J; bases unmatched to any gene: 5. The CDR3 consists of 16 residues. Germline lookup yields CDR1 LGHDT and CDR2 YNNKEL (reference sequence). The CDR3 spells CASSQDRGGFSYEQYF. The DNA of the CDR3 is TGTGCCAGCAGCCAAGATAGAGGGGGCTTCTCCTACGAGCAGTACTTC.

This clone is labeled large. Additional DNA sequences in this sample encode the identical CDR3. V usage is TRBV29-1 and J usage is TRBJ2-1, with 12 bases matching TRBD2. CDR3 length equals 14 residues. The V gene end was trimmed by 3 bases and the J gene end by 7 bases; junction bases not matched to a gene: 4. CDR1 is SQVTM, CDR2 ANQGSEA, per germline. DNA for the CDR3: TGCAGCGTTGATCCTAGCGGGGGGGGGAATGAGCAGTTCTTC. Its translation is CSVDPSGGGNEQFF.

The V and J genes are TRBV5-4 and TRBJ2-2, with no clear D. The CDR3 is 14 residues long. The germline V gene encodes CDR1 SGHNT and CDR2 YYREEE (reference sequence). Between the trimmed V and J ends, which lost 3 bases and 4 bases, there was a span of 10 bases. CDR3 in amino acids: CASSWKDLTGELFF. The CDR3 nucleotides read TGTGCCAGCAGCTGGAAGGACCTCACCGGGGAGCTGTTTTTT.

A few counts support this clone. V and J are TRBV24-1 and TRBJ1-5; 8 bases agree with TRBD1. The CDR3 length is 14 residues. The V and J ends lost 10 bases and 1 base, in that order; junction bases with no gene match: 5. Germline CDR1 reads KGHDR; CDR2 reads SFDVKD. CDR3 residues: CATAGQGSNQPQHF. CDR3 DNA sequence: TGTGCCACAGCTGGACAGGGCAGCAATCAGCCCCAGCATTTT.

The rearrangement joins TRBV6-6 to TRBJ2-7, with D possibly being TRBD1 (5 bases). V dropped 6 bases and J dropped 4 bases, with 13 bases sitting between them. The length of the CDR3 is 13 residues. Germline CDR1 is MNHNY and CDR2 is SVGAGI (reference sequence). DNA of the CDR3: TGTGCCAGCAGACCCGTTGACAGTTACGAGCAGTACTTC. Encoded protein: CASRPVDSYEQYF.

The rearrangement uses TRBV28 and TRBJ1-4, with 10 bases lining up with TRBD1. The junction had 11 bases not matched to a gene; V was cut back by 6 bases and J by 7 bases. Germline V gene lookup returns CDR1 MDHEN and CDR2 SYDVKM. CDR3 size: 16 residues. CDR3 in amino acids: CASSPGTGVYGEKLFF. CDR3 DNA sequence: TGTGCCAGCAGCCCCGGGACAGGGGTTTACGGTGAAAAACTGTTTTTT. The whole variable domain, remainder taken from reference TRBV28 and TRBJ1-4, is DVKVTQSSRYLVKRTGEKVFLECVQDMDHENMFWYRQDPGLGLRLIYFSYDVKMKEKGDIPEGYSVSREKKERFSLILESASTNQTSMYLCASSPGTGVYGEKLFFGSGTQLSVL.

The chain employs TRBV7-6 and TRBJ2-1; maybe TRBD2 (5 bases). CDR3 size: 17 residues. CDR1 and CDR2 (germline): SGHVS, FNYEAQ. V was shortened by 1 base and J by 3 bases, with 16 bases between the two germline ends. The CDR3 protein is CASSLDGPEDFYNEQFF. As DNA, the CDR3 is TGTGCCAGCAGCTTAGATGGCCCAGAGGACTTCTACAATGAGCAGTTCTTC.

This clone has more than one count but fewer than ten. The V and J genes are TRBV3-1 (or the pseudogene TRBV3-2) and TRBJ2-7, with D unclear. This CDR3 region has 14 residues. The V end lost 1 base, the J end lost 6 bases, and 13 bases lay between the germline ends. Germline V CDR1 and CDR2: LGHDT, YNNKEL (reference sequence). The CDR3 DNA follows: TGTGCCAGCAGCCAAGGCCCCCTGAAGGGCGAGCAGTACTTC. Amino acid sequence: CASSQGPLKGEQYF.